This entry lists 22 T cell receptor beta chains sequenced from one sample in a study of blood T cell repertoires in COVID-19. Method: immunoSEQ multiplex PCR; TCRdb's copy keeps in-frame clones and lacks some. Of 100,000 to 150,000 clones listed, 86% were seen once; the top ten hold about 2.5%. What was sequenced was PBMCs or T cells enriched from blood (not recorded which). Receptors were obtained from a woman aged 45-65 years who had recovered from COVID-19.

This chain links TRBV19 with TRBJ1-3; no firm D call. The germline CDR1 and CDR2 sequences are LNHDA and SQIVND (reference sequence). The CDR3 has 14 amino acids. V shed 5 bases and J shed 0 bases, with 8 bases lying between them. The CDR3 DNA is TGTGCCAGTAGTGCCCGTAGCTCTGGAAACACCATATATTTT. Its protein product is CASSARSSGNTIYF.

This chain's CDR3 is CASSQDARGSSYNSPLHF. DNA for the CDR3: TGTGCCAGCAGCCAAGATGCCCGGGGGAGCTCCTATAATTCACCCCTCCACTTT. This rearrangement joins TRBV3-1 (or the pseudogene TRBV3-2) to TRBJ1-6; tentatively, D is TRBD1 (5 bases). CDR1 is LGHDT, CDR2 YNNKEL, per germline (reference sequence). V was cut by 0 bases and J by 0 bases, with 12 bases left in between. The CDR3 contains 18 residues.

The genes are TRBV6-5 and TRBJ1-1; D may be TRBD1 (5 bases). This CDR3 spans 14 amino acids. Germline assignment: CDR1 MNHEY and CDR2 SVGAGI. The V end lost 5 bases, the J end lost 2 bases, and 12 bases lay between the germline ends. The CDR3 protein is CASSRRGINTEAFF. As DNA, the CDR3 is TGTGCCAGCAGTCGGCGGGGGATTAACACTGAAGCTTTCTTT.

As DNA, the CDR3 is TGTGCCAGCAGCGTGAGTGGAGGGGTTTACGAAAAACTGTTTTTT. This gives the protein CASSVSGGVYEKLFF. This rearrangement joins TRBV9 to TRBJ1-4, with D perhaps TRBD1 (5 bases). CDR1 and CDR2 from the germline V gene are SGDLS and YYNGEE. V lost 2 bases to trimming and J lost 8 bases, with 16 bases between them. CDR3 length: 15 residues.

V and J are TRBV7-9 and TRBJ2-5; TRBD1 is a possible D gene (6 bases). Trimming took off 5 bases at V and 6 bases at J, with 10 bases between the two ends. Germline CDR1 reads SEHNR; CDR2 reads FQNEAQ (reference sequence). CDR3 length equals 12 residues. CDR3 DNA sequence: TGTGCCAGCAGCCCACAGGGAAAGACCCAGTACTTC. Translating gives CASSPQGKTQYF.

The rearrangement joins TRBV10-3 to TRBJ1-1, with D maybe TRBD1 (6 bases). Germline CDR1 ENHRY, CDR2 SYGVKD. There are 13 residues in the CDR3. V was clipped by 6 bases and J by 1 base, with 9 bases between them. The CDR3 DNA is TGTGCCATCAGCCGGACAGAGAACACTGAAGCTTTCTTT. This translates into CAISRTENTEAFF.

The chain has TRBV5-6 and TRBJ1-5; no firm D call. Looked up from germline, CDR1 is SGHDT and CDR2 is YYEEEE. V lost 1 base, J lost 4 bases, and 12 bases lay in between. CDR3 length: 15 residues. CDR3 protein: CASSLRQIENQPQHF. CDR3 nucleotides: TGTGCCAGCAGCTTGAGACAAATTGAAAATCAGCCCCAGCATTTT.

The chain uses TRBV7-8 and TRBJ2-5; 7 bases map to TRBD1. The ends lost 5 bases at V and 9 bases at J; junction bases unmatched: 9. This CDR3 spans 13 amino acids. The germline CDR1 and CDR2 sequences are SGHVS and FQNEAQ. CDR3 in amino acids: CASSQGVDFAQYF. CDR3 DNA sequence: TGTGCCAGCAGCCAGGGGGTGGATTTCGCCCAGTACTTC.

The J gene is TRBJ2-1, the V gene TRBV7-9; D is possibly TRBD2 (5 bases). Germline loops: CDR1 SEHNR, CDR2 FQNEAQ (reference sequence). CDR3 length: 14 residues. Trimming left V 6 bases short and J 5 bases short, with 14 bases between. CDR3 loop: CASSRSGGNNEQFF. The CDR3 DNA reads TGTGCCAGCAGTCGGAGCGGCGGAAACAATGAGCAGTTCTTC.

This clone was detected only a few times. Other DNA sequences within the sample encode an identical CDR3. The gene calls are TRBV19 and TRBJ1-1; D possibly corresponds to TRBD1 (5 bases). Trimming took 1 base from V and 4 from J, leaving 7 bases between them. CDR1 is LNHDA and CDR2 is SQIVND in the germline V gene (reference sequence). CDR3 length: 13 amino acids. The CDR3 loop is CASSIGGLTEAFF. Written as DNA, the CDR3 is TGTGCCAGTAGTATAGGGGGCCTCACTGAAGCTTTCTTT.

This chain uses TRBV19 with TRBJ1-6; 8 bases match TRBD1. The CDR3 runs 17 residues. Trimming cost V 7 bases and J 3 bases; bases outside gene matches: 11. Germline assignment: CDR1 LNHDA and CDR2 SQIVND (reference sequence). CDR3 residues: CASTSTGVAIYNSPLHF. DNA for the CDR3: TGTGCCAGTACCTCGACAGGGGTGGCCATCTATAATTCACCCCTCCACTTT.

In its sample, this clone was seen once. This chain joins TRBV5-4 and TRBJ2-7; 7 bases are a match to TRBD1. The CDR3 contains 14 residues. Germline V lookup: CDR1 SGHNT, CDR2 YYREEE (reference sequence). The V gene end was trimmed by 0 bases and the J gene end by 2 bases; junction bases not matched to a gene: 2. CDR3 sequence (DNA): TGTGCCAGCAGCTTGGGGGGGACAGCCTACGAGCAGTACTTC. This translates into CASSLGGTAYEQYF.

This chain joins TRBV29-1 and TRBJ1-2, with 10 bases lining up with TRBD1. V lost 1 base to trimming and J lost 9 bases; unmatched junction nucleotides: 8. The CDR3 loop spans 14 amino acids. CDR1 and CDR2 (germline): SQVTM, ANQGSEA. CDR3 protein: CSVEASTGGGSYTF. Written as DNA, the CDR3 is TGCAGCGTTGAAGCATCGACAGGGGGCGGTAGCTACACCTTC.

This clone showed up just a few times. V gene TRBV5-1 combines with J gene TRBJ1-6, with TRBD1 matching over 7 bases. This CDR3 comprises 16 residues. Trimming removed 0 bases from V and 7 bases from J; junction bases left unmatched: 7. The germline V gene encodes CDR1 SGHRS and CDR2 YFSETQ. The DNA of the CDR3 is TGCGCCAGCAGCTTGGGGGGCTCGACAGGGAATTCACCCCTCCACTTT. This translates into CASSLGGSTGNSPLHF.

The J gene is TRBJ1-1, the V gene TRBV11-2, with D perhaps matching TRBD1 (5 bases). The V gene lost 5 bases and the J gene lost 7 bases, with 8 bases spanning the gap. CDR1 is SGHAT and CDR2 is FQNNGV in the germline V gene. CDR3 length equals 11 residues. CDR3 coding DNA: TGTGCCAGCAGCCTACAGGTTGAAGCTTTCTTT. It encodes CASSLQVEAFF.

The J gene is TRBJ1-6, the V gene TRBV3-1 (or the pseudogene TRBV3-2); D remains ambiguous. The CDR3 sequence is 12 residues long. Germline CDR1 LGHDT, CDR2 YNNKEL (reference sequence). V shed 3 bases and J shed 7 bases, with 4 bases lying between them. The CDR3 sequence: CASSHLNSPLHF. The DNA of the CDR3 is TGTGCCAGCAGCCACCTAAATTCACCCCTCCACTTT.

The CDR3 sequence: CATSPRQGSSTEAFF. The CDR3 nucleotides read TGTGCCACCAGCCCTCGACAGGGTAGTAGCACTGAAGCTTTCTTT. The rearrangement uses TRBV15 and TRBJ1-1; 7 nucleotides agree with TRBD1. Germline CDR1 reads LNHNV; CDR2 reads YYDKDF (reference sequence). The CDR3 consists of 15 residues. J gave up 4 bases and V 5 bases, and 10 bases lay outside the gene matches.

V gene TRBV7-3 combines with J gene TRBJ2-3, with a possible D match to TRBD1 (5 bases). The CDR3 runs 12 residues. In germline, CDR1 is SGHTA, CDR2 FQGTGA. The germline V and J ends were trimmed by 5 bases and 6 bases, with 9 bases remaining between them. CDR3 amino acids: CASSPGPDTQYF. CDR3 in DNA: TGTGCCAGCAGCCCAGGGCCCGATACGCAGTATTTT.

This clone came up once. The chain links TRBV4-1 to TRBJ1-6; weak D call: TRBD1 (5 bases). In germline, CDR1 is MGHRA, CDR2 YSYEKL. The CDR3 is made up of 14 amino acids. V was clipped by 3 bases and J by 6 bases, with 9 bases between them. CDR3 in DNA: TGCGCCAGCAGCCATCAGGACACTAATTCACCCCTCCACTTT. Amino acid sequence: CASSHQDTNSPLHF.

The J gene is TRBJ1-3, the V gene TRBV6-5; D remains unclear. Trimming took 4 bases from V and 2 from J, leaving 12 bases between them. The V gene's germline CDR1 is MNHEY and CDR2 SVGAGI. This CDR3 has 15 amino acids. CDR3 protein: CASSSLSGAGNTIYF. For the CDR3, the DNA is TGTGCCAGCAGTTCCTTGAGCGGAGCTGGAAACACCATATATTTT.

V gene TRBV21-1 combines with J gene TRBJ2-4; the DNA was not compared with TRBD1, the D call given in the table. TRBV21-1 is recorded as a pseudogene. This CDR3 has 13 amino acids. The CDR3, as DNA: TGTGCCAGCAGAAGGACAGGGAAAAACATTCAGTACTTC. Amino acids: CASRRTGKNIQYF.

V is TRBV11-2 and J is TRBJ2-1, with 11 bases lining up with TRBD1. Germline CDR1 reads SGHAT; CDR2 reads FQNNGV. The length of the CDR3 is 14 residues. Trimming took 4 bases from V and 12 from J; bases not matched to a gene: 8. The CDR3 reads CASSSGQGGVGQFF. CDR3 in DNA: TGTGCCAGCAGCTCGGGACAGGGGGGGGTAGGGCAGTTCTTC.